Each of the 2 T cell receptor beta chains below was sequenced from the same sample in a study of cytomegalovirus exposure and HLA in healthy donors. PCR used 60 Vbeta primers and 13 Jbeta primers. TCRdb's table, derived via immunoSEQ multiplex PCR, lists solely in-frame clones and lacks some. Altogether about 150,000 clones are present, 75% being singletons, with the ten largest covering over 6%. Sequencing was carried out using PBMCs. These receptors came from a man aged 25 to 45 in good health and CMV-seronegative.

The chain has TRBV27 and TRBJ2-7; 7 bases fit TRBD2. The germline CDR1 and CDR2 sequences are MNHEY and SMNVEV (reference sequence). The CDR3 runs 16 residues. J gave up 4 bases and V 3 bases, and 12 bases lay outside the gene matches. CDR3 bases: TGTGCCAGCAGTTTCGGCTCCGGGACTACACTTTACGAGCAGTACTTC. Translated, it gives CASSFGSGTTLYEQYF.

This clone was observed once. V is TRBV11-2 and J is TRBJ2-5; 10 bases align to TRBD2. The end of the DNA fits TRBJ2-7 better, so the J call may be wrong. CDR1 and CDR2 from the germline V gene are SGHAT and FQNNGV. The CDR3 runs 14 residues. The CDR3 here is CASSVTSGNYEQYF. CDR3 bases: TGTGCCAGCAGCGTTACTAGCGGGAACTACGAGCAGTACTTC.